The 2 T cell receptor beta chains below come from one sample, sequenced in a study of blood T cell repertoires in COVID-19. The data were produced by immunoSEQ multiplex PCR, yet TCRdb's version contains in-frame clones alone and is incomplete. The sample lists 300,000 or so clones; 87% were seen once. The sequencing input was peripheral blood. The receptor source for this set is a middle-aged woman who had recovered from COVID-19.

This chain connects TRBV7-2 to TRBJ2-1; TRBD2 agrees at 11 bases. This CDR3 has 14 residues. Trimming took 3 bases from V and 14 from J; bases not matched to a gene: 9. Germline-derived CDR1 and CDR2 are SGHTA and FQGNSA. CDR3 amino acids: CASSFSGGEMREFF. The CDR3 DNA reads TGTGCCAGCAGCTTTAGCGGGGGGGAAATGAGGGAGTTCTTC.

V and J are TRBV15 and TRBJ2-7, with D perhaps matching TRBD1 (6 bases). The CDR3 runs to 16 residues. Germline V CDR1 and CDR2: LNHNV, YYDKDF (reference sequence). Trimming cost V 0 bases and J 3 bases, with 15 bases left between them. The CDR3 DNA is TGTGCCACCAGCAGAGATCAGCCCCGGACAGACTACGAGCAGTACTTC. This translates into CATSRDQPRTDYEQYF.